The 17 T cell receptor beta chains in this list originate from one sample, sequenced in a study of identifying expanded T cells in peripheral blood. The table came from immunoSEQ multiplex PCR; TCRdb's copy has only in-frame clones and leaves some out. Here the sample spans approximately 81,000 clones, less than 90% being singletons. Source material: blood. The receptors here all came from a person aged 18 to 70 in good health.

V and J are TRBV25-1 and TRBJ2-7, with 8 bases fitting TRBD1. This CDR3 contains 15 residues. Trimming cost V 3 bases and J 4 bases; bases outside gene matches: 8. Germline loops: CDR1 MGHDK, CDR2 SYGVNS. The CDR3 here is CASSDPGQGRYEQYF. CDR3 in DNA: TGTGCCAGCAGTGATCCTGGACAGGGACGATACGAGCAGTACTTC.

The sample holds a few counts of this clone. The gene calls are TRBV7-3 and TRBJ2-1, with TRBD2 matching 8 bases. The germline gives CDR1 SGHTA, CDR2 FQGTGA. The CDR3 consists of 13 residues. The J segment lost 8 bases and the V segment lost 5 bases, leaving 5 bases of the junction unmatched. The CDR3 sequence: CASSPSGSYEQFF. Here the CDR3 DNA reads TGTGCCAGCAGCCCGAGCGGGAGTTATGAGCAGTTCTTC.

This chain connects TRBV14 to TRBJ1-1, with D perhaps matching TRBD1 (5 bases). CDR1 SGHDN and CDR2 FVKESK come from the germline V gene. The CDR3 runs to 15 residues. The V and J ends lost 0 bases and 4 bases respectively, with 12 bases between them. This chain's CDR3 is CASSQDLGDTTEAFF. Written as DNA, the CDR3 is TGTGCCAGCAGCCAAGATCTGGGGGATACCACTGAAGCTTTCTTT.

The chain is built from TRBV6-4 and TRBJ2-1; TRBD2 matches 7 bases. The germline V gene encodes CDR1 MRHNA and CDR2 SNTAGT. The CDR3 covers 15 residues. Trimming at V came to 0 bases and at J to 7 bases, leaving 6 bases not matched to a gene. In DNA form, the CDR3 reads TGTGCCAGCAGTGACTCTGGGGGAGCGGGGAATGAGCAGTTCTTC. Translation gives CASSDSGGAGNEQFF.

This chain uses TRBV30 with TRBJ1-2; D call uncertain. The V end lost 0 bases, the J end lost 5 bases, and 16 bases lay between the germline ends. The CDR3 has 15 amino acids. Germline V gene lookup returns CDR1 GTSNPN and CDR2 SVGIG (reference sequence). Here the CDR3 reads CAWSVPPPDRYGYTF. CDR3 sequence (DNA): TGTGCCTGGAGTGTCCCCCCACCGGATCGTTATGGCTACACCTTC.

The chain has TRBV5-4 and TRBJ1-1; maybe TRBD1 (6 bases). Between the trimmed V and J ends, which lost 4 bases and 4 bases, there was a span of 17 bases. The CDR3 runs to 15 residues. CDR1 SGHNT and CDR2 YYREEE come from the germline V gene (reference sequence). DNA for the CDR3: TGTGCCAGCAGCGTCAAGGACAGTTTAACCACTGAAGCTTTCTTT. This translates into CASSVKDSLTTEAFF.

The V gene is TRBV6-6, the J gene TRBJ2-1; perhaps TRBD2 as D (6 bases). Germline loops: CDR1 MNHNY, CDR2 SVGAGI (reference sequence). The V end was cut by 1 base, the J end by 6 bases, with 13 bases between. The CDR3 contains 15 residues. The CDR3 is CASSYFGLQRNEQFF. CDR3 in DNA: TGTGCCAGCAGTTACTTCGGACTACAACGCAATGAGCAGTTCTTC.

The chain has TRBV6-5 and TRBJ1-1, with D tentatively TRBD1 (5 bases). The length of the CDR3 is 14 residues. Per germline, CDR1 MNHEY and CDR2 SVGAGI. With 8 bases removed from V and 2 bases from J, the gap between germline ends came to 15 bases. CDR3 coding DNA: TGTGCCAGCGGGATACGGGACGACAACACTGAAGCTTTCTTT. Residues: CASGIRDDNTEAFF.

The V gene is TRBV5-1, the J gene TRBJ1-3; unclear D gene. The V and J ends lost 2 bases and 0 bases respectively, with 15 bases between them. This CDR3 is built from 17 residues. Germline CDR1 reads SGHRS; CDR2 reads YFSETQ. The CDR3 bases are TGCGCCAGCAGCTTCACCGGGGAGAAGAGCTCTGGAAACACCATATATTTT. Its translation is CASSFTGEKSSGNTIYF.

This chain connects TRBV19 to TRBJ2-7, with D maybe TRBD1 (6 bases). Germline V gives CDR1 LNHDA, CDR2 SQIVND (reference sequence). Deletions cut 5 bases from V and 0 bases from J, with 8 bases between. CDR3 size: 13 residues. The CDR3 DNA is TGTGCCAGTAGTCGGACAGTCTCCTACGAGCAGTACTTC. This codes for CASSRTVSYEQYF.

The chain has TRBV6-1 and TRBJ2-2; 14 bases are a match to TRBD2. V was clipped by 6 bases and J by 3 bases; unmatched bases: 0. The length of the CDR3 is 15 residues. CDR1 MNHNS and CDR2 SASEGT come from the germline V gene. The CDR3 spells CASRGLAGDTGELFF. In DNA, the CDR3 is TGTGCCAGCAGGGGACTAGCGGGAGACACCGGGGAGCTGTTTTTT.

This chain joins TRBV29-1 and TRBJ2-2; D may be TRBD1 (5 bases). The germline V gene encodes CDR1 SQVTM and CDR2 ANQGSEA. This CDR3 is built from 14 residues. V was shortened by 7 bases and J by 4 bases, with 16 bases between the two germline ends. The CDR3 is CSGLGSTATGELFF. CDR3 in DNA: TGCAGCGGATTGGGGTCGACAGCCACCGGGGAGCTGTTTTTT.

The rearrangement links TRBV19 to TRBJ2-1, with 10 bases identical to TRBD1. Unmatched junction bases numbered 9, after V lost 7 bases and J lost 9 bases. Germline V lookup: CDR1 LNHDA, CDR2 SQIVND (reference sequence). This CDR3 region has 14 residues. CDR3 loop: CASTGGQGLFEQFF. CDR3 DNA sequence: TGTGCCAGTACGGGGGGACAGGGGCTTTTTGAGCAGTTCTTC.

The chain carries TRBV5-1 and TRBJ2-7; TRBD2 might be the D (6 bases). This CDR3 has 12 amino acids. CDR1 is SGHRS and CDR2 is YFSETQ in the germline V gene. V lost 4 bases to trimming and J lost 7 bases, with 12 bases between them. The CDR3 reads CASSPPGGEQYF. The DNA for the CDR3 is TGCGCCAGCAGCCCCCCCGGGGGTGAGCAGTACTTC.

V gene TRBV20-1 combines with J gene TRBJ2-1; D gene uncertain. The CDR3 is 11 amino acids. Trimming took off 3 bases at V and 9 bases at J, with 9 bases between the two ends. Per the germline V gene, CDR1 is DFQATT and CDR2 is SNEGSKA (reference sequence). CDR3 nucleotides: TGCAGTGCTAGCGTCCATCCTGAGCAGTTCTTC. Protein product: CSASVHPEQFF.

This clone was detected once. This rearrangement joins TRBV5-6 to TRBJ2-5; TRBD2 might be the D (7 bases). V gave up 1 base and J gave up 4 bases, with 11 bases separating them. From germline, CDR1 is SGHDT and CDR2 YYEEEE. This CDR3 has 14 amino acids. Here the CDR3 reads CASSLRGGGETQYF. The CDR3 nucleotides are TGTGCCAGCAGCTTGCGCGGGGGCGGAGAGACCCAGTACTTC.

V is TRBV25-1 and J is TRBJ1-4, with D possibly TRBD1 on 5 matching bases. Germline lookup yields CDR1 MGHDK and CDR2 SYGVNS. V was clipped by 4 bases and J by 8 bases, with 17 bases between them. The CDR3 extends over 15 amino acids. The CDR3: CASSGLTGLREKLFF. CDR3 sequence (DNA): TGTGCCAGCAGTGGCCTAACGGGACTGAGGGAAAAACTGTTTTTT. The whole variable domain, remainder taken from reference TRBV25-1 and TRBJ1-4, is EADIYQTPRYLVIGTGKKITLECSQTMGHDKMYWYQQDPGMELHLIHYSYGVNSTEKGDLSSESTVSRIRTEHFPLTLESARPSHTSQYLCASSGLTGLREKLFFGSGTQLSVL.